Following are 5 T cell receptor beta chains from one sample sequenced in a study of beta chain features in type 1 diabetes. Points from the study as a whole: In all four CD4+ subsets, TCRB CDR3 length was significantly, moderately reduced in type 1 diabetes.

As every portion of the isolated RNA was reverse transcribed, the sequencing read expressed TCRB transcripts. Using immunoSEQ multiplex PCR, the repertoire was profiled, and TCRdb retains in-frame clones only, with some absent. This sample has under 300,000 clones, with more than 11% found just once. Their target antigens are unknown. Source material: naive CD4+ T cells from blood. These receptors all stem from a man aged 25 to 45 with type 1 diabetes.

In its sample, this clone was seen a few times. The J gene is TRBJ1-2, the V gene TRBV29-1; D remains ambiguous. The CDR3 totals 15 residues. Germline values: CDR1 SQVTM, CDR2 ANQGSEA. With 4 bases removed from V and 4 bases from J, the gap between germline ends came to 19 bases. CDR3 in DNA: TGCAGCGTTGGCCATCTGGCCGGGATAGGCTATGGCTACACCTTC. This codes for CSVGHLAGIGYGYTF.

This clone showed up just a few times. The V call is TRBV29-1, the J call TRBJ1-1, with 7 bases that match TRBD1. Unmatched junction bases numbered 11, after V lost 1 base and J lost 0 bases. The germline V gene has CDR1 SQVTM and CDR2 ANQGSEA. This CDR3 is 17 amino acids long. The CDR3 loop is CSVEGVRTGIMNTEAFF. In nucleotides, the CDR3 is TGCAGCGTTGAAGGAGTTCGGACAGGAATAATGAACACTGAAGCTTTCTTT.

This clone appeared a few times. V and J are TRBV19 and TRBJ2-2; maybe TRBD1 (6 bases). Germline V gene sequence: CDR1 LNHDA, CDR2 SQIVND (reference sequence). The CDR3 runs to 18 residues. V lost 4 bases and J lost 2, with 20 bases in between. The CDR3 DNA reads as TGTGCCAGTAGTACCCAGGACAGCGGCTGGTCTAACACCGGGGAGCTGTTTTTT. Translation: CASSTQDSGWSNTGELFF.

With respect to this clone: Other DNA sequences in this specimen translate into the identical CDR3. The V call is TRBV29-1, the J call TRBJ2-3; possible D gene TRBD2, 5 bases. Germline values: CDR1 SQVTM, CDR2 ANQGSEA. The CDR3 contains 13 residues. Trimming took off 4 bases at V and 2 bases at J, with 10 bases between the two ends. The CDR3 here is CSVGGGFTDTQYF. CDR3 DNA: TGCAGCGTTGGTGGCGGGTTCACAGATACGCAGTATTTT.

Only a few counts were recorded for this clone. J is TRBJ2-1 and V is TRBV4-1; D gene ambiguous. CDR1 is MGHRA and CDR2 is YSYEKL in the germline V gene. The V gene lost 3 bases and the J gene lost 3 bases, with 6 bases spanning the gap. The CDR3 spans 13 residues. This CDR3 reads CASSHPSYNEQFF. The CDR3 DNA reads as TGCGCCAGCAGCCACCCTAGCTACAATGAGCAGTTCTTC.